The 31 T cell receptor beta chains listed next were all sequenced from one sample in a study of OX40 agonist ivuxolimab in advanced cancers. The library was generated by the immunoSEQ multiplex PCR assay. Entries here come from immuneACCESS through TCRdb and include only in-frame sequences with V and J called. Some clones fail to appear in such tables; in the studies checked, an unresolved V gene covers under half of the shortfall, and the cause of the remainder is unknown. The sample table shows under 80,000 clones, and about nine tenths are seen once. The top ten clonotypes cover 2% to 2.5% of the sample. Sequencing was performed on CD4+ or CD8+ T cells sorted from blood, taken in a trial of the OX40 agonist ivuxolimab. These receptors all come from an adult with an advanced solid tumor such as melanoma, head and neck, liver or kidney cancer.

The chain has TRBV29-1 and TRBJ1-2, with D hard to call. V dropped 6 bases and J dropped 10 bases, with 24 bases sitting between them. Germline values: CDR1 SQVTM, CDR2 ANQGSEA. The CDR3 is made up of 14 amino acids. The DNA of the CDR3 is TGCAGCGTCTCGGAGGTCCACTCGCTAGCTTCCTACACCTTC. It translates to CSVSEVHSLASYTF.

The CDR3 nucleotides are TGTGCCAGCAGCTTGAGGGCAGGGAACACTGAAGCTTTCTTT. It codes for CASSLRAGNTEAFF. J is TRBJ1-1 and V is TRBV5-4; D not certain. Germline V lookup: CDR1 SGHNT, CDR2 YYREEE (reference sequence). The CDR3 is 14 residues long. Trimming shortened V by 1 base and J by 1 base, and 8 bases separated the two germline ends.

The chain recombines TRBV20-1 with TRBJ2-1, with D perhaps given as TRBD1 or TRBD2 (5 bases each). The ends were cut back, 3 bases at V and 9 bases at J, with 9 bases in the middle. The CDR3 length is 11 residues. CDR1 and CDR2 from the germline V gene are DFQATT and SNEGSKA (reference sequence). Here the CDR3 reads CSARRGGEQFF. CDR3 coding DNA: TGCAGTGCTAGGAGGGGTGGTGAGCAGTTCTTC.

CDR3 amino acids: CASRQLGRARYYGYTF. For the CDR3, the DNA is TGCGCCAGCAGACAACTAGGGAGGGCACGGTACTATGGCTACACCTTC. This chain joins TRBV4-1 and TRBJ1-2; D remains unclear. The CDR3 runs 16 residues. The V and J ends lost 6 bases and 3 bases respectively, with 20 bases between them. CDR1 is MGHRA and CDR2 is YSYEKL in the germline V gene.

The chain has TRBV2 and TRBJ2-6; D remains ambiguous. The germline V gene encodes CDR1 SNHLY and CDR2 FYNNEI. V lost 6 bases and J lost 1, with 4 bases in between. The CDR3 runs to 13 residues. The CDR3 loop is CASRDSGANVLTF. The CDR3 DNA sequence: TGTGCCAGCAGGGATTCTGGGGCCAACGTCCTGACTTTC.

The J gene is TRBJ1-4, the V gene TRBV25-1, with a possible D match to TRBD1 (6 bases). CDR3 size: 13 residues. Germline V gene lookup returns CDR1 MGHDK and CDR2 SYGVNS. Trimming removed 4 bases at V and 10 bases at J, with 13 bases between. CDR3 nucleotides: TGTGCCAGCAGTGTAGCCGGGACAAGAAAACTGTTTTTT. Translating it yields CASSVAGTRKLFF.

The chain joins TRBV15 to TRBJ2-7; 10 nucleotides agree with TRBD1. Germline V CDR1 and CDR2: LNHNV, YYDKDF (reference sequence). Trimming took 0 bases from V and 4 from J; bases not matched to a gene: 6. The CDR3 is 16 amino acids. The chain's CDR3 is CATSRDVGQGRYEQYF. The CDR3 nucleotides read TGTGCCACCAGCAGAGATGTGGGACAGGGGCGGTACGAGCAGTACTTC.

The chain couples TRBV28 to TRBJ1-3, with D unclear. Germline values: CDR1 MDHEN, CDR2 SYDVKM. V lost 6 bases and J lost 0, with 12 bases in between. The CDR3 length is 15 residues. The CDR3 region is CASRREEFSGNTIYF. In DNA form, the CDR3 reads TGTGCCAGCAGACGTGAAGAGTTCTCTGGAAACACCATATATTTT. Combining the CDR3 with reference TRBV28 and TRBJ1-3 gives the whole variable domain DVKVTQSSRYLVKRTGEKVFLECVQDMDHENMFWYRQDPGLGLRLIYFSYDVKMKEKGDIPEGYSVSREKKERFSLILESASTNQTSMYLCASRREEFSGNTIYFGEGSWLTVV.

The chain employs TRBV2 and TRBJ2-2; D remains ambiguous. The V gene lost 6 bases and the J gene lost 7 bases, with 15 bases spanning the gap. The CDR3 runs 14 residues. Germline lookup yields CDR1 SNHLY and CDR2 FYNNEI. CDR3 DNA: TGTGCCAGCAGGGGCGGTAGGGTAGACGGGGAGCTGTTTTTT. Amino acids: CASRGGRVDGELFF.

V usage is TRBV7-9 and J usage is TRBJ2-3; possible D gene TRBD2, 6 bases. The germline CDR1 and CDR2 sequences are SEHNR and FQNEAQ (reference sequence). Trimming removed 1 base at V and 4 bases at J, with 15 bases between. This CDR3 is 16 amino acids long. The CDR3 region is CASSLVGGGDSDTQYF. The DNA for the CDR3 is TGTGCCAGCAGCTTAGTCGGCGGAGGGGATTCAGATACGCAGTATTTT.

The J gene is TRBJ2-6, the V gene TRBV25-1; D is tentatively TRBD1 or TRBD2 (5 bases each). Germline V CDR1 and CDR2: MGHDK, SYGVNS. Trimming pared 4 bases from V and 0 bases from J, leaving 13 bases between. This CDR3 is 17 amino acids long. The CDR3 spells CASSANWGSSGANVLTF. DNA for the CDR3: TGTGCCAGCAGTGCGAATTGGGGGAGCTCTGGGGCCAACGTCCTGACTTTC. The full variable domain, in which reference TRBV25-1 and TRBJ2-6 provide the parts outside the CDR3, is EADIYQTPRYLVIGTGKKITLECSQTMGHDKMYWYQQDPGMELHLIHYSYGVNSTEKGDLSSESTVSRIRTEHFPLTLESARPSHTSQYLCASSANWGSSGANVLTFGAGSRLTVL.

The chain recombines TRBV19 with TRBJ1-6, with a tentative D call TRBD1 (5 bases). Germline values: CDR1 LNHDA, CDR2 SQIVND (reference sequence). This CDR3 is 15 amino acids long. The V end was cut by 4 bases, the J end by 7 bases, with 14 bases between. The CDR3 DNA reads TGTGCCAGTAGTACGTCGCAGGGCTCAAATTCACCCCTCCACTTT. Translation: CASSTSQGSNSPLHF.

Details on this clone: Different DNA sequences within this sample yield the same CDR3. The CDR3, as DNA: TGCGCCAGCAGCTTGGAACAGGGGGCGTTTGGAAACACCATATATTTT. Its translation is CASSLEQGAFGNTIYF. This chain uses TRBV5-1 with TRBJ1-3; 9 positions agree with TRBD1. V shed 0 bases, J shed 3 bases, and the junction held 4 bases outside the gene matches. The CDR3 is 16 amino acids. CDR1 and CDR2 from the germline V gene are SGHRS and YFSETQ. Based on the CDR3 plus reference TRBV5-1 and TRBJ1-3, the full variable domain is KAGVTQTPRYLIKTRGQQVTLSCSPISGHRSVSWYQQTPGQGLQFLFEYFSETQRNKGNFPGRFSGRQFSNSRSEMNVSTLELGDSALYLCASSLEQGAFGNTIYFGEGSWLTVV.

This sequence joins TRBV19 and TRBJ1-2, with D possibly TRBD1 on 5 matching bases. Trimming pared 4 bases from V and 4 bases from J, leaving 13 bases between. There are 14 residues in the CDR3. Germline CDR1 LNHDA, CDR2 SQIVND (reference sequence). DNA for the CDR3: TGTGCCAGTAGTACTCTCATGGGACCCTATGGCTACACCTTC. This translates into CASSTLMGPYGYTF.

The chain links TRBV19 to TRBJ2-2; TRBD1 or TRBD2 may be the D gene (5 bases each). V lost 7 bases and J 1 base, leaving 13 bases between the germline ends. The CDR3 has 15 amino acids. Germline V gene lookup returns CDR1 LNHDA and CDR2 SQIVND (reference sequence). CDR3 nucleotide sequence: TGTGCCAGTACCGCGGGCAGGGTGAACACCGGGGAGCTGTTTTTT. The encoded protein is CASTAGRVNTGELFF.

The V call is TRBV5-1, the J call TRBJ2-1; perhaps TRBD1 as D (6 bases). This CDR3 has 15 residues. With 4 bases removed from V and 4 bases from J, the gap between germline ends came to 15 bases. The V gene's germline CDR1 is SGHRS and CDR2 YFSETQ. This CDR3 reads CASSPPQGLYNEQFF. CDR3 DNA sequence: TGCGCCAGCAGCCCGCCCCAGGGGTTGTACAATGAGCAGTTCTTC.

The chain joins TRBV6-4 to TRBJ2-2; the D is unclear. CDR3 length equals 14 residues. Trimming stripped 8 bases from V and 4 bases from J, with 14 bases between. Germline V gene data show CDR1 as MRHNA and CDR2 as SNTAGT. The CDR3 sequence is CASGPGRSTGELFF. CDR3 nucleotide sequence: TGTGCCAGCGGACCAGGACGGAGCACCGGGGAGCTGTTTTTT.

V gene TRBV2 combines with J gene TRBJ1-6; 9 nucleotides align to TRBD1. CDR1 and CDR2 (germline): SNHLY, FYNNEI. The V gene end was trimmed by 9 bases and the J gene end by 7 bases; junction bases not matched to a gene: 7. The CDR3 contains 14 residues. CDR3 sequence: CASLTDRGNSPLHF. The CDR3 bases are TGTGCCAGTCTTACTGACAGGGGGAATTCACCCCTCCACTTT. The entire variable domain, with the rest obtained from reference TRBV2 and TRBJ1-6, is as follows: EPEVTQTPSHQVTQMGQEVILRCVPISNHLYFYWYRQILGQKVEFLVSFYNNEISEKSEIFDDQFSVERPDGSNFTLKIRSTKLEDSAMYFCASLTDRGNSPLHFGNGTRLTVT.

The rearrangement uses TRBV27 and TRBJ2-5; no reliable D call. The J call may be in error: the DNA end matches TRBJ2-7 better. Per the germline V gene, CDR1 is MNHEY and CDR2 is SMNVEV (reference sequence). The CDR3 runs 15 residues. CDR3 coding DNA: TGTGCCAGCAGTTTCGGCGGCCTCGGAAACTACGAGCAGTACTTC. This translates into CASSFGGLGNYEQYF.

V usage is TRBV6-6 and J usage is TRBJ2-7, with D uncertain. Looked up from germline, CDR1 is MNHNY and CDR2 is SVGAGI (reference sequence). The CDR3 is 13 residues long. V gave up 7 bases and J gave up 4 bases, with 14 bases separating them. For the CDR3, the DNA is TGTGCCAGCACCCCGGTCGGAGCGTACGAGCAGTACTTC. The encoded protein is CASTPVGAYEQYF.

As DNA, the CDR3 is TGTGCCAGCAGTTACAGGGGACAGGTTAATTCACCCCTCCACTTT. Amino acid sequence: CASSYRGQVNSPLHF. V gene TRBV6-5 combines with J gene TRBJ1-6; TRBD1 agrees at 8 bases. Germline CDR1 is MNHEY and CDR2 is SVGAGI. V gave up 2 bases and J gave up 6 bases; unmatched junction bases: 3. The CDR3 extends over 15 amino acids.

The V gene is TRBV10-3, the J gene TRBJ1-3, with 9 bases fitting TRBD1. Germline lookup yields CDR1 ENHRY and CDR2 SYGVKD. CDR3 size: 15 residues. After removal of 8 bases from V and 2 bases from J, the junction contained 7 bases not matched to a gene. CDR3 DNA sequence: TGTGCCATCCGGAGCACAGGGGGCGCTGGAAACACCATATATTTT. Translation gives CAIRSTGGAGNTIYF.

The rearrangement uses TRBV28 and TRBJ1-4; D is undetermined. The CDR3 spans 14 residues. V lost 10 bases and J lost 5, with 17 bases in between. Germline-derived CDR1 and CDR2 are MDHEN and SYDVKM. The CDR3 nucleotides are TGTGCCACCATGACCCATTCTCGAAATGAAAAACTGTTTTTT. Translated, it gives CATMTHSRNEKLFF.

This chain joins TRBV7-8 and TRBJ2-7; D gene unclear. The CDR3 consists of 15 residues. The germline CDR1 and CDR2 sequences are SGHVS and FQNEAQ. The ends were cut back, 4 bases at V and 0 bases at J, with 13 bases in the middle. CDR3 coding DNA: TGTGCCAGCAGCTCCCCCCGCGGCAGCTCCTACGAGCAGTACTTC. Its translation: CASSSPRGSSYEQYF.

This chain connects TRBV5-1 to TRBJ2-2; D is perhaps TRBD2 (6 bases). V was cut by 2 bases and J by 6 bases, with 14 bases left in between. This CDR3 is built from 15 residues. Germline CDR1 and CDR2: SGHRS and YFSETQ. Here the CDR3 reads CASSFTQGGAGELFF. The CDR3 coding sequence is TGCGCCAGCAGCTTTACCCAGGGAGGTGCCGGGGAGCTGTTTTTT.

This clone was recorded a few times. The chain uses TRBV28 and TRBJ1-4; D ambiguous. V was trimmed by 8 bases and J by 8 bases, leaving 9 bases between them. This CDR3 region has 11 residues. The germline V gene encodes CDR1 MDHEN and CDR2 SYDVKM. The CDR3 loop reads CASLSPEKLFF. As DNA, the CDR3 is TGTGCCAGCCTGTCACCCGAAAAACTGTTTTTT.

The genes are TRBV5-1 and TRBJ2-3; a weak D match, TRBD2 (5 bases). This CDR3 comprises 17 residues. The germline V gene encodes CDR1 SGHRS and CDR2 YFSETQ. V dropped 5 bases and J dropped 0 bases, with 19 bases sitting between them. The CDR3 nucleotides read TGCGCCAGCAGTAAGGGAGCCGCTTATACTAGCACAGATACGCAGTATTTT. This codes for CASSKGAAYTSTDTQYF.

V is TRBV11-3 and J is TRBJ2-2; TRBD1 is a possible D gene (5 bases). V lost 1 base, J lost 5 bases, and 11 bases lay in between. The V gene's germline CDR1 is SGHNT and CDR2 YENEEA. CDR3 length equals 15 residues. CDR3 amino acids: CASSLGGRVTGELFF. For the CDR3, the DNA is TGTGCCAGCAGCTTAGGCGGCAGGGTTACCGGGGAGCTGTTTTTT.

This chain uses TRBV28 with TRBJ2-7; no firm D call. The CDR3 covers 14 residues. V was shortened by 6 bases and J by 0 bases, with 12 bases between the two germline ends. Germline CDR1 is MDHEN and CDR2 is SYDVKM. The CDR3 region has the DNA TGTGCCAGCAGATTCTCTGGACCCTCCTACGAGCAGTACTTC. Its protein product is CASRFSGPSYEQYF.

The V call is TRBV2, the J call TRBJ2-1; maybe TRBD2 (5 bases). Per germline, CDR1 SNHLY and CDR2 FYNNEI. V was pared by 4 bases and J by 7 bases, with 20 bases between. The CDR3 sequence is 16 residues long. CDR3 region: CASSALGRGDVNEQFF. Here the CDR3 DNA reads TGTGCCAGCAGTGCACTAGGTCGGGGAGACGTTAATGAGCAGTTCTTC.

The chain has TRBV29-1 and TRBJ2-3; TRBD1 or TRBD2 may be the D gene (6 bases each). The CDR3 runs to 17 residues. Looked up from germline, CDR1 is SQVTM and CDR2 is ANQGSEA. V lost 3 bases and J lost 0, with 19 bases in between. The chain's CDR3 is CSVDSDSGAGSTDTQYF. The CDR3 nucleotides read TGCAGCGTTGATTCGGATTCGGGGGCGGGTAGCACAGATACGCAGTATTTT.